What follows is one T cell receptor beta chain and its context. The antigen remains undetermined. Here immunoSEQ multiplex PCR was the method, and the copy in TCRdb shows in-frame clones only, minus some. The sample contains 150,000 to 200,000 clones, 75% to 90% of which appear only once. These data come from a study of cytomegalovirus exposure and HLA in healthy donors. The study, taken as a whole, reports: Rare sequences made up most TCRs, while some public TCRs were found in many donors. The study labeled 180 or so TCR beta chains cytomegalovirus-associated.

The CDR3 runs to 17 residues. Germline-derived CDR1 and CDR2 are LGHNA and YNFKEQ. Germline trimming cut 1 base from V and 3 bases from J; bases unmatched to any gene: 10. The sample comprised PBMCs. V and J are TRBV4-2 and TRBJ2-3; TRBD2 agrees at 7 bases. The TCR comes from a man between 18 and 35 years old in good health and CMV-seropositive. CDR3 in amino acids: CASSQVLAGEGTDTQYF. The DNA of the CDR3 is TGTGCCAGCAGCCAAGTCCTGGCGGGAGAGGGGACAGATACGCAGTATTTT.